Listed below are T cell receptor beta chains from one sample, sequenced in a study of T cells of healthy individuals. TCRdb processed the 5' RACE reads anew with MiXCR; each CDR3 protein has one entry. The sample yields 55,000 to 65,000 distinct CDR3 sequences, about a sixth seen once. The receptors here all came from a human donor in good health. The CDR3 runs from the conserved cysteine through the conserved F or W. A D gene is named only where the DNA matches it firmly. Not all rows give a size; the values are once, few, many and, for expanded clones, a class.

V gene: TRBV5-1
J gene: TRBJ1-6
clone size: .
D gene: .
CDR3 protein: CASSLGARGDSPLHF
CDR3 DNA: TGCGCCAGCAGCTTGGGGGCACGGGGAGATTCACCCCTCCACTTT

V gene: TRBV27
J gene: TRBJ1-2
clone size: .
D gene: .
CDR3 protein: CASSPDPGGTRNYGYTF
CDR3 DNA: TGTGCCAGCAGTCCGGACCCCGGCGGGACTAGAAACTATGGCTACACCTTC

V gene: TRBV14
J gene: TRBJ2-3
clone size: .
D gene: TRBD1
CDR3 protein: CASSQAKTGATDTQYF
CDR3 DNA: TGTGCCAGCAGCCAAGCTAAAACAGGGGCCACAGATACGCAGTATTTT

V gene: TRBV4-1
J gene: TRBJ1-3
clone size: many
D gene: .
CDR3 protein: CASSPSWKSGNTIYF
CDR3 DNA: TGCGCCAGCAGCCCATCTTGGAAATCTGGAAACACCATATATTTT

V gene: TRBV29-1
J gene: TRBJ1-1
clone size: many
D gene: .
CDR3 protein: CSVGKSGNTEAFF
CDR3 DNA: TGCAGCGTTGGTAAGTCGGGAAACACTGAAGCTTTCTTT

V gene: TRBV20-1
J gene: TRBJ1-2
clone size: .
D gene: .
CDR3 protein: CSARDGAAGAYYGYTF
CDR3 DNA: TGCAGTGCTAGAGATGGGGCGGCGGGGGCATACTATGGCTACACCTTC

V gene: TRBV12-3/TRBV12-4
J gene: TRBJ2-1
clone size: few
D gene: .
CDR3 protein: CASSSRGPSSEQFF
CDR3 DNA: TGTGCCAGCAGTTCTCGAGGACCCTCCAGTGAGCAGTTCTTC

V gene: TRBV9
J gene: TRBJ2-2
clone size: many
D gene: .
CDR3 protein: CASSVGDLTGELFF
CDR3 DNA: TGTGCCAGCAGCGTAGGAGATTTGACCGGGGAGCTGTTTTTT

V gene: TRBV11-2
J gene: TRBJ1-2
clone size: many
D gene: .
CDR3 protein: CASSLPGRGGYTF
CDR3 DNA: TGTGCCAGCAGCCTCCCGGGACGTGGCGGCTACACCTTC

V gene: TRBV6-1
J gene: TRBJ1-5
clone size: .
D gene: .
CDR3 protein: CASLTSWNQPQHF
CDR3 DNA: TGTGCCAGCTTGACTTCTTGGAATCAGCCCCAGCATTTT

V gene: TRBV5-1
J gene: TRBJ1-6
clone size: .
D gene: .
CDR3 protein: CASSLASGTPYNSPLHF
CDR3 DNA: TGCGCCAGCAGCTTGGCGTCCGGGACACCTTATAATTCACCCCTCCACTTT

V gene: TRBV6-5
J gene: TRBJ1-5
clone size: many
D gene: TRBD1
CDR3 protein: CASSLDRGGNQPQHF
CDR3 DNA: TGTGCCAGCAGTCTGGACAGGGGTGGGAATCAGCCCCAGCATTTT

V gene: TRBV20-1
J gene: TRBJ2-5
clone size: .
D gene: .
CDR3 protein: CSARVGPGGETQYF
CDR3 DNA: TGCAGTGCTAGAGTAGGGCCTGGTGGAGAGACCCAGTACTTC

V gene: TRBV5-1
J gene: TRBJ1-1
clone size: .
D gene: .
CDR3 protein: CASSLDGLGSNTEAFF
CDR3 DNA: TGCGCCAGCAGCTTGGACGGTTTGGGCTCGAACACTGAAGCTTTCTTT

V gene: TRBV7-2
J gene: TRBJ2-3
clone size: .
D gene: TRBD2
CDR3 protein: CAGKTSGSSTQYF
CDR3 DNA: TGTGCCGGAAAGACTAGCGGGAGTTCTACGCAGTATTTT

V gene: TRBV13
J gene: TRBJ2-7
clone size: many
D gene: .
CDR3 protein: CASSLSQGGFAYEQYF
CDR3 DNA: TGTGCCAGCAGCTTATCACAGGGTGGGTTTGCCTACGAGCAGTACTTC

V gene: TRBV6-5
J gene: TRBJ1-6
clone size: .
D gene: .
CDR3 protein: CASSRTVTNSPLHF
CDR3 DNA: TGTGCCAGCAGTAGGACAGTGACTAATTCACCCCTCCACTTT

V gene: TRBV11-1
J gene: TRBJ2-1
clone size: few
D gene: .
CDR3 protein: CASSFTLSSSFNEQFF
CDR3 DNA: TGTGCCAGCAGCTTCACCCTTTCCTCTTCTTTCAATGAGCAGTTCTTC

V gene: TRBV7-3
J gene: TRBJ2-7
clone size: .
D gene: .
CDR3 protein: CASGVTSLYEQYF
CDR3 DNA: TGTGCCAGCGGAGTGACTAGTCTCTACGAGCAGTACTTC

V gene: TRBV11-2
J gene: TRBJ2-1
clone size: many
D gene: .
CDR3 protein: CASSDMDSEQFF
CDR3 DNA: TGTGCCAGCAGCGATATGGACTCTGAGCAGTTCTTC

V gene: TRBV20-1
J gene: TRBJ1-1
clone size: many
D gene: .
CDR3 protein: CSARDFGHRAGAFF
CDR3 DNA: TGCAGTGCTAGAGATTTTGGGCACCGGGCTGGGGCTTTCTTT

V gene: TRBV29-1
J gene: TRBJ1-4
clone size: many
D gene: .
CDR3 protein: CSVAKTNEKLFF
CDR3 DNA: TGCAGCGTAGCTAAAACTAATGAAAAACTGTTTTTT

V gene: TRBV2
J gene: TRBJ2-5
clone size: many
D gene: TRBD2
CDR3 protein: CASTRTSGGETQYF
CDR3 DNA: TGTGCCAGCACCAGGACTAGCGGGGGAGAGACCCAGTACTTC

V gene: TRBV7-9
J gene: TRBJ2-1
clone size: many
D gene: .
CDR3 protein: CASSLGEQFF
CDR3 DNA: TGTGCCAGCAGCTTAGGGGAGCAGTTCTTC

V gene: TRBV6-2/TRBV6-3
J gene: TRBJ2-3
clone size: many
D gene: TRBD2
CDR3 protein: CASSYSREEGDTQYF
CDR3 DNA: TGTGCCAGCAGTTACTCGCGGGAGGAGGGAGATACGCAGTATTTT

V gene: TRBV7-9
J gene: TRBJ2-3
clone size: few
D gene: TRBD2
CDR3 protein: CASSKHSGGASDTQYF
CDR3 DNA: TGTGCCAGCAGCAAACATAGCGGGGGGGCCTCAGATACGCAGTATTTT

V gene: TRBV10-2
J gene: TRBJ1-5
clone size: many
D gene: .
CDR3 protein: CASRPTEDSNQPQHF
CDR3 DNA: TGCGCCAGCAGGCCGACGGAGGATAGCAATCAGCCCCAGCATTTT

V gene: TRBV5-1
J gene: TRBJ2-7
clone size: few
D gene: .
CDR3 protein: CASSLNSGYEQYF
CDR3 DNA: TGCGCCAGCAGCTTGAACAGCGGCTACGAGCAGTACTTC

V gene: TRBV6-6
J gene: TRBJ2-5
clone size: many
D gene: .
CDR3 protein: CASRGLSDREETQYF
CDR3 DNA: TGTGCCAGCAGGGGCCTGTCGGACAGAGAAGAGACCCAGTACTTC

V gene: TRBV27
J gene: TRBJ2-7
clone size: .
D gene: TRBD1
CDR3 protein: CASSLTGVQNEQYF
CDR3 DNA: TGTGCCAGCAGTTTAACAGGGGTTCAGAACGAGCAGTACTTC

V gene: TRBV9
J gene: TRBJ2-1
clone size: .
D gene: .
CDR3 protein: CASSVDPVYNEQFF
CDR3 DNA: TGTGCCAGCAGCGTAGATCCGGTCTACAATGAGCAGTTCTTC

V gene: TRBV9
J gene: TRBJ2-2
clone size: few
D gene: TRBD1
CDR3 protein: CASSALKTGATGELFF
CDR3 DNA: TGTGCCAGCAGCGCCCTCAAGACAGGGGCCACCGGGGAGCTGTTTTTT

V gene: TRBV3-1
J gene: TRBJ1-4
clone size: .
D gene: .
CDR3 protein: CASSLGAREKLFF
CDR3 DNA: TGTGCCAGCAGCCTGGGGGCGCGAGAAAAACTGTTTTTT

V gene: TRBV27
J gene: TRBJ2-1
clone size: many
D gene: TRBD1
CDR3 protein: CASRGIRGREQFF
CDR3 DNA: TGTGCCAGCAGGGGGATTAGGGGGCGTGAGCAGTTCTTC

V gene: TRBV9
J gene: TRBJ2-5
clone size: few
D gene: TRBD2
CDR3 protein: CASSAGTSGRYETQYF
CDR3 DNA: TGTGCCAGCAGCGCGGGGACTAGCGGGAGGTATGAGACCCAGTACTTC

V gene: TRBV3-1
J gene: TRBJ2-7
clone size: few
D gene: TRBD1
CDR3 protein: CASSQAGHRGELSYEQYF
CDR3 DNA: TGTGCCAGCAGCCAAGCCGGTCACAGGGGCGAACTATCCTACGAGCAGTACTTC

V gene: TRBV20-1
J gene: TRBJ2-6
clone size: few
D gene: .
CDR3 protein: CSATYGGSGANVLTF
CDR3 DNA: TGCAGTGCTACGTATGGGGGATCTGGGGCCAACGTCCTGACTTTC